Given below is one T cell receptor (beta chain) in context. V lost 3 bases, J lost 14 bases, and 14 bases lay in between. CDR1 and CDR2 from the germline V gene are MNHNS and SASEGT. This CDR3 spans 13 amino acids. Some clones are missing from TCRdb's copy, which holds only in-frame ones; the method was immunoSEQ multiplex PCR. The sample carries 55,000 to 60,000 clones, 70% to 90% recorded once. This sample is part of a study of OX40 agonist ivuxolimab in advanced cancers. The sample was CD4+ or CD8+ T cells sorted from blood, taken in a trial of the OX40 agonist ivuxolimab. The chain joins TRBV6-1 to TRBJ1-6; D gene uncertain. The TCR originated in an adult with an advanced solid tumor such as melanoma, head and neck, liver or kidney cancer. The CDR3 loop is CASSELTRQALHF. In nucleotides, the CDR3 is TGTGCCAGCAGTGAGCTGACTCGTCAGGCCCTCCACTTT.